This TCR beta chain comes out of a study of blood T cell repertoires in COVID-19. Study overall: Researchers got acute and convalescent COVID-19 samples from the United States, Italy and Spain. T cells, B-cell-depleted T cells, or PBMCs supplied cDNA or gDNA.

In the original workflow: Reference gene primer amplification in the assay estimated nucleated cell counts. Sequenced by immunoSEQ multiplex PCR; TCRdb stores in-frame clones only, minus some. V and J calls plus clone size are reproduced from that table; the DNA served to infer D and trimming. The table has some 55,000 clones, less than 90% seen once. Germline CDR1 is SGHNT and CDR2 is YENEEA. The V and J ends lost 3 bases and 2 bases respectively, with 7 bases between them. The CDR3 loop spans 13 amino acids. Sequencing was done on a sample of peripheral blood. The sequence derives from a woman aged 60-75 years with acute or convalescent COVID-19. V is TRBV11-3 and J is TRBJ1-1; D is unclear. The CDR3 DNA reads TGTGCCAGCAGCTTCGGGAGAAACACTGAAGCTTTCTTT. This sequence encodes CASSFGRNTEAFF.